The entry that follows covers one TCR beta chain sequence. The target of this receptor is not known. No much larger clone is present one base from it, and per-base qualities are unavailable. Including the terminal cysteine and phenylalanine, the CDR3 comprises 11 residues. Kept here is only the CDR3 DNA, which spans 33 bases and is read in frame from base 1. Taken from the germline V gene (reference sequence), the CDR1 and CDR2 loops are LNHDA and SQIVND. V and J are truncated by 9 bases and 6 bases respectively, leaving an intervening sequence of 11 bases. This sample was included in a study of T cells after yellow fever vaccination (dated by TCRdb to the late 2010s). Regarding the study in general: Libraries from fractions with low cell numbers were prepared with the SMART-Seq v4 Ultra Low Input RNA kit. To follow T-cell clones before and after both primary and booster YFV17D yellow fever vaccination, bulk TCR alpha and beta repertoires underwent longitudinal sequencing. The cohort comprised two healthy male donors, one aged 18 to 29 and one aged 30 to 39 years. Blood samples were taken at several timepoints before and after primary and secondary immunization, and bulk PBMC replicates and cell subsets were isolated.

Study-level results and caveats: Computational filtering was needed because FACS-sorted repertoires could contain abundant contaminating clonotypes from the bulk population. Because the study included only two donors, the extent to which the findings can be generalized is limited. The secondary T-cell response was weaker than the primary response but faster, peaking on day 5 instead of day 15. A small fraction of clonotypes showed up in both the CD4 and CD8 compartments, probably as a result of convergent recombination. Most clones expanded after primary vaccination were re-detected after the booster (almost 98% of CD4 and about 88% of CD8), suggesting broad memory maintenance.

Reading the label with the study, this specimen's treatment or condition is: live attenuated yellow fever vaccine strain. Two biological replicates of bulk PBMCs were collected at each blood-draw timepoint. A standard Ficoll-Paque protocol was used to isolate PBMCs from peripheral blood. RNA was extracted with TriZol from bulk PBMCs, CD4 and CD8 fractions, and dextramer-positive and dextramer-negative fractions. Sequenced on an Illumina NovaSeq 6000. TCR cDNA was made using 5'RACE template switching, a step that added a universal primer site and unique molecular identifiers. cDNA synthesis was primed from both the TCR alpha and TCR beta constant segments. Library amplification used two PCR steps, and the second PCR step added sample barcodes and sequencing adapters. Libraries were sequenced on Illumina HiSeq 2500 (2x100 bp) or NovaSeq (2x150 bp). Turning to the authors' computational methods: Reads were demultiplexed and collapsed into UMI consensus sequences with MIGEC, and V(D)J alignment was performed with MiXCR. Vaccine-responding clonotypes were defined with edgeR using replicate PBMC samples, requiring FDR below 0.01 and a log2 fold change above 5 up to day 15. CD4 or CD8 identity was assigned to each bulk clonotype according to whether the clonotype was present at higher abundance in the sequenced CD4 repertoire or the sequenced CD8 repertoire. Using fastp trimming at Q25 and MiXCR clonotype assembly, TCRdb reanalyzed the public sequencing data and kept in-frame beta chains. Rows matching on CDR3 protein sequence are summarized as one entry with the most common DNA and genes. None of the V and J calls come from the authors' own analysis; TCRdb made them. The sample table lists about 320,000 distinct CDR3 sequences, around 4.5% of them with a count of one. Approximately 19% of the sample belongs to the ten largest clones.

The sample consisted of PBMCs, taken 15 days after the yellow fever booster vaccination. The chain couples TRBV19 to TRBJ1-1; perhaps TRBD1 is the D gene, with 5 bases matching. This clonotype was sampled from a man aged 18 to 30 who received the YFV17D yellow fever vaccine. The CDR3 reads CASQGVSEAFF. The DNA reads TGTGCCAGCCAGGGTGTTTCTGAAGCTTTCTTT.